This T cell receptor beta chain was recorded in a study of shared clonotypes between healthy human individuals (TCRdb year 2020). Regarding the study in general: Three men and a couple of women, aged 18 to 49 years, made up the cohort. Each donor's leukapheresis produced roughly between roughly 0.85 and 9.5 billion PBMCs. For each donor, CD4 naive and CD4 memory were each given three plates, CD8 naive was given two plates, and CD8 memory was given one plate. Different laboratories and diverse techniques were used to prepare libraries and sequence TCR repertoires, to increase sequencing depth and limit assay-specific biases. To estimate repertoire size and how much clonotypes are shared between individuals, the study performed deep sequencing of blood TCR repertoires from 4 to 6 healthy adults.

Using the deep immunoSEQ assay, multiplex PCR amplified TCR CDR3 regions from genomic DNA. For each cell subset, the extracted genomic DNA was distributed evenly across all wells of several immunoSEQ 96-well plates, and each plate served as one replicate. For sorted subsets, each replicate PCR was loaded with roughly 190 ng genomic DNA, equivalent to 25,000 to 35,000 T cell genomes. The purified libraries were quantified using a Qubit 3.0 fluorometer, sized with a Bioanalyzer 2100, and then quantified again using the KAPA Library Quantification kit. Every immunoSEQ 96-well plate was sequenced on a separate single-read 150-cycle Illumina NextSeq 550 flow cell. Per the original workflow: Because the immunoSEQ output included only junctional sequences and no quality scores, the filtering could not be the same as the filtering used for full-length reads. Sequences were annotated with PyIR, a Python wrapper for IgBLAST v1.9, and V/J genes and CDR3 were assigned using IMGT germline references. Reads with weak V/J assignments (E-value above 1e-6), missing CDR3, stop codons, out-of-frame junctions, or ambiguous translated residues were removed. A V3J clonotype was defined by an identical inferred V gene, J gene, and CDR3 amino acid sequence. To compute the percentage overlap between repertoires, the number of shared unique clonotypes was divided by the size of the smaller repertoire. Richness of each repertoire was evaluated using RTK rarefaction, the Chao1 estimator, and Recon v2.1 estimates of unobserved clonotypes. Generation probabilities were computed with OLGA for all TCRbeta clonotypes obtained by the gDNA method from a few donors. Imported from immuneACCESS, the table was reduced by TCRdb to in-frame sequences with V and J called. These copies leave out some clones; in studies compared against another copy, an unresolved V gene accounts for under half, and the cause of the remainder is not known. The V and J calls and clone size are taken from that table; D and trimming were inferred from the DNA. A total of 2 million to 2.5 million clones appear in this sample, approximately 95% of them only once. The ten largest clones capture roughly 0.36% of the sample.

The donors were healthy, HIV-negative adults who had no recently reported acute infections or vaccinations. Only Caucasian adults living in Nashville, Tennessee, USA were represented among the donors. Magnetic negative selection was used to enrich CD4+ T cells, after which naive cells were positively selected on CD45RA and the negative fraction became the memory subset. After blood collection by leukapheresis, PBMCs were isolated using Ficoll-Histopaque density gradient centrifugation and then cryopreserved in the vapor phase of liquid nitrogen. Purity and quantity of every magnetically sorted T cell population were checked by analytical flow cytometry. Genomic DNA was isolated from each sorted fraction and quantified by UV absorbance on a Nanodrop 2000c. The CDR3 has 13 amino acids, counting the end cysteine and phenylalanine. Of the read, only the CDR3 DNA is kept; its 39 bases are in frame from base 1. The germline V gene (reference sequence) yields GTSNPN for CDR1 and SVGIG for CDR2. V ends up 4 bases short and J 6 bases short, with an unmatched junction base count of 6.

Study-level results and caveats: Because the study included a small number of donors, the genetic and exposure-history diversity represented was limited. Pairwise subsampling led to the expectation that sequencing depth would affect the degree of clonotype sharing among donors. When several donors were compared, the shared fraction of clonotypes was about 5.5% for naive CD4, 3.5% for naive CD8, 2% to 2.5% for memory CD4, and about 0.36% for memory CD8. Estimated clonotype richness was generally larger for naive than for memory subsets. Rarefaction of sorted-subset datasets indicated incomplete sequencing despite the large sequencing depth. Sampling was limited to blood, and TCR repertoires in tissue likely differ from TCR repertoires in blood. Compared with non-shared clonotypes, the clonotypes found in all four sorted-subset donors had higher generation probabilities.

Worth noting for this clone: The specificity of this receptor is unknown. Base qualities are missing; no much larger clone stands one base away.

This clonotype was obtained from a man aged 18-30 years in good health. Some clones in this sample may be carry-over from other donors' samples. Sequences were obtained from naive CD4+ T cells from PBMCs. According to the study, the label for this sample's cell subset or site signals: CD45RA+ positively selected. The sequence is built from TRBV30 and TRBJ2-3; TRBD2 lines up with 8 middle nucleotides. DNA sequence: TGTGCCTGGATAAAAGCGGGAGTGGATACGCAGTATTTT. It specifies CAWIKAGVDTQYF.